The clone carrying this TCR beta chain was counted at least ten times. The antigen is unknown. This beta chain is a stray read from a library made for alpha chains; its abundance is not meaningful. This specimen belongs to a study of spatial heterogeneity in lung cancer. Study at large: Unique TCR and UMI combinations averaged more than ten appearances each in raw reads. Findings of the study overall: Tumors with more nonsynonymous mutations had more expanded intratumoral alpha and beta TCRs.

A distinct unique molecular identifier was carried by each TCR cDNA molecule. TCRdb independently ran MiXCR on the 5' RACE reads; one entry per CDR3 protein. The top ten hold 15% to 20% of the sample, which has fewer than 20,000 distinct CDR3 sequences, 6.5% to 8% seen once. Indicated time point: sample taken at primary tumor resection. There were roughly 78 donors, all of them untreated patients with early-stage non-small cell lung cancer. The TCR was taken from a female donor with early-stage non-small cell lung cancer. Sequencing used lung tumor tissue, obtained at surgery.

The CDR3 sequence is CASSPSGSHTYEQYF. The CDR3 DNA is TGTGCCAGCAGCCCGAGCGGGAGTCACACCTACGAGCAGTACTTC. This chain connects TRBV4-2 to TRBJ2-7, with 8 nucleotides matching TRBD2. The CDR3 is 15 amino acids. Trimming removed 4 bases from V and 2 bases from J; junction bases left unmatched: 7. CDR1 is LGHNA, CDR2 YNFKEQ, per germline.